The 2 T cell receptor beta chains below were found in one sample sequenced in a study of cytotoxic CD8 clonotypes in ibrutinib-treated CLL. Clones were sequenced by immunoSEQ multiplex PCR, and TCRdb holds only the in-frame ones, with some missing. The sample carries about 17,000 clones, approximately 64% recorded once. Sequences were derived from PBMCs, sampled after 12 months of ibrutinib treatment. These receptors were taken from a human donor with chronic lymphocytic leukemia.

This sequence joins TRBV9 and TRBJ2-3; D perhaps matches TRBD2 (6 bases). The V and J ends lost 3 bases and 2 bases respectively, with 10 bases between them. The CDR3 contains 14 residues. Per the germline V gene, CDR1 is SGDLS and CDR2 is YYNGEE. Written as DNA, the CDR3 is TGTGCCAGCAGCGCGGGACTTCACACAGATACGCAGTATTTT. It translates to CASSAGLHTDTQYF.

The chain carries TRBV11-3 and TRBJ2-5, with no clear D. The germline gives CDR1 SGHNT, CDR2 YENEEA. V gave up 5 bases and J gave up 5 bases, with 9 bases separating them. The CDR3 has 12 residues. The CDR3 loop is CASSRSGETQYF. In DNA, the CDR3 is TGTGCCAGCAGCAGATCCGGGGAGACCCAGTACTTC.